The 9 T cell receptor beta chains presented below share a single source sample, sequenced in a study of regulatory T cells in long-lasting Graves disease. Time point defined: persistent/refractory GD, antithyroid drugs over 5 years with positive TRAb. Scientists built the TCR library using RNA that was extracted from PBMCs. Building of the TCR beta libraries involved iRepertoire HTBI primers and Arm-PCR of CDR3 regions. In TCRdb, the multiplex PCR reads were re-called with MiXCR into one record per CDR3 protein. The data contain a few hundred thousand distinct CDR3 sequences, 20% to 25% of them singletons. The sample consisted of peripheral blood mononuclear cells (PBMCs), taken when the disease was refractory, from a patient treated with antithyroid drugs. The receptors shown here come from a woman in her forties with Graves disease.

This clonotype has a handful of counts. The chain uses TRBV11-2 and TRBJ2-2; 10 bases fit TRBD1. CDR3 size: 15 residues. The germline V gene encodes CDR1 SGHAT and CDR2 FQNNGV. V lost 5 bases and J lost 8; bases outside the gene matches: 8. CDR3 sequence reads: CASSHRTGGSGELFF. The CDR3, as DNA: TGTGCCAGCAGCCACCGGACAGGGGGTTCAGGGGAGCTGTTTTTT.

This clonotype was counted many times. The chain joins TRBV7-6 to TRBJ1-4; 10 bases agree with TRBD1. This CDR3 has 15 amino acids. Germline V lookup: CDR1 SGHVS, CDR2 FNYEAQ. With 5 bases clipped from V and 5 bases from J, the junction kept 5 bases outside the gene matches. The CDR3 DNA reads as TGTGCCAGCAGCGAGGGACAGGGGATGAATGAAAAACTGTTTTTT. The encoded protein is CASSEGQGMNEKLFF. Full variable domain (rest looked up from reference TRBV7-6 and TRBJ1-4): GAGVSQSPRYKVTKRGQDVALRCDPISGHVSLYWYRQALGQGPEFLTYFNYEAQQDKSGLPNDRFSAERPEGSISTLTIQRTEQRDSAMYRCASSEGQGMNEKLFFGSGTQLSVL.

This clonotype occurred many times. The V gene is TRBV12-3 or TRBV12-4, the J gene TRBJ1-4; D perhaps matches TRBD1 (5 bases). The CDR3 loop spans 16 amino acids. V shed 5 bases and J shed 1 base, with 14 bases lying between them. The CDR3 loop is CASSPTRDLTNEKLFF. Here the CDR3 DNA reads TGTGCCAGCAGTCCAACCCGGGACCTAACTAATGAAAAACTGTTTTTT.

The table lists this clonotype with many counts. The rearrangement uses TRBV10-3 and TRBJ2-5, with 9 positions matching TRBD2. The germline V gene has CDR1 ENHRY and CDR2 SYGVKD. The CDR3 loop spans 17 amino acids. The trim removed 5 bases at V and 5 bases at J, leaving 15 bases unmatched. The DNA for the CDR3 is TGTGCCATCAGTTTGACTAGCGGCCCCCTAGCTCGGGAGACCCAGTACTTC. Its translation is CAISLTSGPLARETQYF.

The chain carries TRBV5-1 and TRBJ2-7; a weak D match, TRBD2 (6 bases). The CDR3 loop spans 14 amino acids. Germline-derived CDR1 and CDR2 are SGHRS and YFSETQ. The V and J ends lost 4 bases and 2 bases respectively, with 13 bases between them. This CDR3 is CASSPQRRAYEQYF. CDR3 in DNA: TGCGCCAGCAGCCCCCAGCGGAGGGCCTACGAGCAGTACTTC.

The chain uses TRBV10-3 and TRBJ1-5; 9 bases align to TRBD1. CDR3 length: 13 residues. The junction had 1 base not matched to a gene; V was cut back by 5 bases and J by 5 bases. In germline, CDR1 is ENHRY, CDR2 SYGVKD. CDR3 residues: CAISRTGDQPQHF. The CDR3 DNA sequence: TGTGCCATCAGTCGGACAGGGGATCAGCCCCAGCATTTT.

The chain uses TRBV5-1 and TRBJ1-1; D may be TRBD1 (5 bases). This CDR3 has 13 residues. Germline V lookup: CDR1 SGHRS, CDR2 YFSETQ. V was shortened by 5 bases and J by 4 bases, with 12 bases between the two germline ends. The CDR3 DNA follows: TGCGCCAGCAGGTTATTGGGGGGCACTGAAGCTTTCTTT. This codes for CASRLLGGTEAFF. Full variable domain (remainder filled in from reference TRBV5-1 and TRBJ1-1): KAGVTQTPRYLIKTRGQQVTLSCSPISGHRSVSWYQQTPGQGLQFLFEYFSETQRNKGNFPGRFSGRQFSNSRSEMNVSTLELGDSALYLCASRLLGGTEAFFGQGTRLTVV.

In its sample, this clonotype was seen a few times. The V call is TRBV5-6, the J call TRBJ2-5; possible D gene TRBD2, 6 bases. The V end was cut by 4 bases, the J end by 5 bases, with 15 bases between. Germline assignment: CDR1 SGHDT and CDR2 YYEEEE. This CDR3 is 14 amino acids long. Written as DNA, the CDR3 is TGTGCCAGCAGCAGCCCCGGGAGCGTGGAGACCCAGTACTTC. Amino acids: CASSSPGSVETQYF.

This clonotype has at least ten counts. V gene TRBV28 combines with J gene TRBJ2-5, with a tentative D call TRBD2 (6 bases). The CDR3 consists of 15 residues. The V and J ends lost 10 bases and 10 bases respectively, with 28 bases between them. Germline V CDR1 and CDR2: MDHEN, SYDVKM. In nucleotides, the CDR3 is TGTGCCACCTTGCTGGGGTTTCCGGGCGGGGAGGTCCAGTACTTC. It is translated as CATLLGFPGGEVQYF.